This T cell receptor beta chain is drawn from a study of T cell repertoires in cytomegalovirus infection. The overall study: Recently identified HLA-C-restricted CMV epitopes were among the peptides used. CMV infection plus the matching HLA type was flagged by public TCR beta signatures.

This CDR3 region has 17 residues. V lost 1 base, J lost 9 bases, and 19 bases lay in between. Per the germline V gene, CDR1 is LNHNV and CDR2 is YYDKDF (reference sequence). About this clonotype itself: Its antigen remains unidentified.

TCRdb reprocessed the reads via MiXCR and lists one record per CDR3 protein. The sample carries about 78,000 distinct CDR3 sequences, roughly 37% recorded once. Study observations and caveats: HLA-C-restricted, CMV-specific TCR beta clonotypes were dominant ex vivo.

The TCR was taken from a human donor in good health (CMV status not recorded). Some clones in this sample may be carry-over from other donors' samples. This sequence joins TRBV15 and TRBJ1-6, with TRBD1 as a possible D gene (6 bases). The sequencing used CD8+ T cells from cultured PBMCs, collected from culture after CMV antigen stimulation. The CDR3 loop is CATSRVGRQAYPSPLHF. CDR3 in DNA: TGTGCCACCAGCAGAGTAGGGCGACAGGCCTACCCTTCACCCCTCCACTTT.